This T cell receptor (beta chain) was observed in a study of blood T cell repertoires in COVID-19. Turning to the study itself: The United States, Italy and Spain were the sources of the acute and convalescent COVID-19 samples. T cells, B-cell-depleted T cells, or PBMCs supplied cDNA or gDNA.

Patients of the Seattle cohort, enrolled during active infection, were followed longitudinally. The CDR3 is 14 amino acids. Looked up from germline, CDR1 is SGHNT and CDR2 is YYREEE (reference sequence). Trimming took off 7 bases at V and 7 bases at J, with 15 bases between the two ends. Study processing details: The authors estimated nucleated cell counts from reference gene primer amplification. Profiling relied on immunoSEQ multiplex PCR, and the TCRdb table lists in-frame clones only, not all of them. V, J and clone size are taken as reported in that table, and D and trimming were inferred from the DNA itself. The table has under 300,000 clones, 80% to 95% seen once.

Sequencing used peripheral blood. The chain combines TRBV5-4 with TRBJ1-6; tentative D call: TRBD1 (6 bases). This receptor was obtained from a man between 25 and 39 years old with COVID-19, enrolled during active disease. The CDR3 loop reads CASYRQGWNSPLHF. In DNA form, the CDR3 reads TGTGCCAGCTACCGCCAGGGGTGGAATTCACCCCTCCACTTT.